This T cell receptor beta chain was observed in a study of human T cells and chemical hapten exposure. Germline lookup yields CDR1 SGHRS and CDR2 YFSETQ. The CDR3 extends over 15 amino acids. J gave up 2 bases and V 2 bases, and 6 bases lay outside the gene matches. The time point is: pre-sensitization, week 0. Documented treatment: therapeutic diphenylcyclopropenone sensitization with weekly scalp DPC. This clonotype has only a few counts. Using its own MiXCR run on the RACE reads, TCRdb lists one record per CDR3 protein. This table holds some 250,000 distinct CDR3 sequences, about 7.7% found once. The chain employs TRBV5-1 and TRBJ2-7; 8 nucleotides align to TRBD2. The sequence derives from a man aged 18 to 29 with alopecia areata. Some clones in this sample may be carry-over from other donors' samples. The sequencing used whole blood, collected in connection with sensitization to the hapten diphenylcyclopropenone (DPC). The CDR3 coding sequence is TGCGCCAGCAGCTTACTAGCGGACCTAGCCTACGAGCAGTACTTC. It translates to CASSLLADLAYEQYF.